These 20 T cell receptor beta chains were sequenced from one sample in a study of post-analysis software for immune sequencing data. Unique molecular identifiers featured in each of the TCR beta cDNA libraries. TCRdb re-called the PCR reads through MiXCR, storing one row per CDR3 protein. The sample has roughly 600,000 distinct CDR3 sequences, roughly 40% seen once. Findings and limits, study-wide: Patients used about 5 TRBV segments, including TRBV5-6, TRBV5-1 and TRBV20-1, more often than controls.

These TCRs' antigens remain unknown. The sequencing input was blood. All receptors come from a girl aged 10 to 17 with multiple sclerosis.

The rearrangement links TRBV29-1 to TRBJ2-3, with D possibly TRBD1 on 5 matching bases. Germline V gene lookup returns CDR1 SQVTM and CDR2 ANQGSEA. The CDR3 extends over 13 amino acids. CDR3 nucleotide sequence: TGCACTGGGCGACAGCTTCTCACAGATACGCAGTATTTT. Its protein product is CTGRQLLTDTQYF.

The V call is TRBV6-5, the J call TRBJ2-5; 10 bases fit TRBD2. CDR1 MNHEY and CDR2 SVGAGI come from the germline V gene. Trimming cost V 0 bases and J 8 bases; bases outside gene matches: 6. The CDR3 is 15 residues long. This CDR3 reads CASSYSVLAGATQYF. DNA for the CDR3: TGTGCCAGCAGTTACTCGGTTCTAGCGGGAGCTACCCAGTACTTC.

The rearrangement joins TRBV5-1 to TRBJ2-1, with 10 bases fitting TRBD2. This CDR3 region has 15 residues. Per the germline V gene, CDR1 is SGHRS and CDR2 is YFSETQ. The V segment lost 0 bases and the J segment 7 bases; nucleotides outside the gene matches: 4. The CDR3 DNA reads as TGCGCCAGCAGCTTGGCTAGCGGGGGTTGGAATGAGCAGTTCTTC. Its protein is CASSLASGGWNEQFF.

The gene calls are TRBV7-8 and TRBJ2-5; 11 nucleotides align to TRBD2. Germline-derived CDR1 and CDR2 are SGHVS and FQNEAQ. There are 16 residues in the CDR3. V lost 0 bases, J lost 5 bases, and 5 bases stayed unmatched. CDR3 bases: TGTGCCAGCAGCTTAGCCACTAGCGGGAGACGGGAGACCCAGTACTTC. Translation gives CASSLATSGRRETQYF.

This clonotype was counted many times. The chain combines TRBV12-3 or TRBV12-4 with TRBJ2-3; D not resolved. With 6 bases removed from V and 4 bases from J, the gap between germline ends came to 8 bases. CDR3 length: 12 residues. The CDR3 protein is CASSFGSDTQYF. The CDR3 DNA reads TGTGCCAGCAGCTTTGGGTCAGATACGCAGTATTTT.

This chain joins TRBV4-1 and TRBJ2-3, with D unresolved. The ends were cut back, 0 bases at V and 6 bases at J, with 10 bases in the middle. This CDR3 is built from 14 residues. Germline V gene data show CDR1 as MGHRA and CDR2 as YSYEKL. In nucleotides, the CDR3 is TGCGCCAGCAGCCAAGATGGGATCGGGGATACGCAGTATTTT. This sequence encodes CASSQDGIGDTQYF.

The V gene is TRBV24-1, the J gene TRBJ1-1; a weak D match, TRBD1 (6 bases). CDR3 size: 13 residues. Germline V CDR1 and CDR2: KGHDR, SFDVKD. The V end was cut by 2 bases, the J end by 8 bases, with 11 bases between. The CDR3: CATSDSGGREAFF. In DNA form, the CDR3 reads TGTGCCACCAGTGATTCCGGGGGCCGCGAAGCTTTCTTT.

V is TRBV18 and J is TRBJ1-5, with a weak D call TRBD1 (5 bases). V was shortened by 1 base and J by 4 bases, with 8 bases between the two germline ends. The CDR3 sequence is 14 residues long. Germline CDR1 and CDR2: KGHSH and LQKENI. In nucleotides, the CDR3 is TGTGCCAGCTCACCACGGGGGGGAAATCAGCCCCAGCATTTT. Translated: CASSPRGGNQPQHF.

This clonotype was picked up a small number of times. This chain joins TRBV6-6 and TRBJ2-5, with 7 bases that match TRBD2. CDR1 is MNHNY and CDR2 is SVGAGI in the germline V gene (reference sequence). V shed 2 bases, J shed 5 bases, and the junction held 2 bases outside the gene matches. The CDR3 totals 13 residues. Here the CDR3 DNA reads TGTGCCAGCAGTTACGAGGGAGGGGAGACCCAGTACTTC. Encoded protein: CASSYEGGETQYF.

This chain connects TRBV29-1 to TRBJ1-2; D is perhaps TRBD1 (5 bases). Germline loops: CDR1 SQVTM, CDR2 ANQGSEA. The V gene lost 7 bases and the J gene lost 6 bases, with 9 bases spanning the gap. The CDR3 is 10 residues long. CDR3 sequence: CSGGTDGYTF. The CDR3 coding sequence is TGCAGCGGCGGGACGGATGGCTACACCTTC.

This clonotype was detected once. A junction boundary mismatches the germline segment, possibly from a read error. V usage is TRBV18 and J usage is TRBJ1-4, with TRBD1 matching over 9 bases. The CDR3 extends over 15 amino acids. Per germline, CDR1 KGHSH and CDR2 LQKENI. CDR3 amino acids: CASSPGTGNPEKRFF. The CDR3 region has the DNA TGTGCCAGCTCACCCGGGACAGGGAATCCAGAAAAACGGTTTTTT.

In its sample, this clonotype was seen a few times. The chain combines TRBV9 with TRBJ1-2; tentatively, D is TRBD1 (5 bases). Trimming pared 4 bases from V and 2 bases from J, leaving 18 bases between. CDR1 and CDR2 from the germline V gene are SGDLS and YYNGEE. This CDR3 region has 16 residues. The CDR3 region has the DNA TGTGCCAGCAGCCACGATAGGGCAGGGACGAACTATGGCTACACCTTC. This encodes CASSHDRAGTNYGYTF.

This clonotype was observed a handful of times. The chain carries TRBV27 and TRBJ2-7, with TRBD1 as a possible D gene (8 bases). V was shortened by 4 bases and J by 7 bases, with 17 bases between the two germline ends. Germline V CDR1 and CDR2: MNHEY, SMNVEV (reference sequence). This CDR3 has 14 residues. The CDR3 loop is CASSSRQGTTEQYF. CDR3 nucleotide sequence: TGTGCCAGCAGTTCACGACAGGGGACTACGGAGCAGTACTTC.

This clonotype was found a few times. The chain uses TRBV6-5 and TRBJ2-1, with TRBD2 matching 12 bases. V shed 0 bases and J 5 bases; nucleotides not matched to a gene: 5. CDR3 length: 17 amino acids. Germline-derived CDR1 and CDR2 are MNHEY and SVGAGI. The CDR3 DNA follows: TGTGCCAGCAGTTACTCCGGGCTAGCGGGAGGGCACAATGAGCAGTTCTTC. Its translation is CASSYSGLAGGHNEQFF.

The chain links TRBV29-1 to TRBJ1-5, with D possibly matching TRBD1 (5 bases). There are 13 residues in the CDR3. Per germline, CDR1 SQVTM and CDR2 ANQGSEA. The ends were cut back, 4 bases at V and 7 bases at J, with 14 bases in the middle. CDR3 bases: TGCAGCGTTGTCAGGGACTCCGGGCAGCCCCAGCATTTT. Its protein product is CSVVRDSGQPQHF.

The sample holds a few counts of this clonotype. The genes are TRBV14 and TRBJ2-5, with 10 bases lining up with TRBD2. Germline V CDR1 and CDR2: SGHDN, FVKESK. V shed 3 bases and J 2 bases; nucleotides not matched to a gene: 3. This CDR3 is 15 amino acids long. The CDR3 sequence: CASSQSSGGQETQYF. The CDR3 DNA follows: TGTGCCAGCAGCCAGAGTAGCGGGGGGCAAGAGACCCAGTACTTC. The complete variable domain, with remaining parts taken from reference TRBV14 and TRBJ2-5, reads EAGVTQFPSHSVIEKGQTVTLRCDPISGHDNLYWYRRVMGKEIKFLLHFVKESKQDESGMPNNRFLAERTGGTYSTLKVQPAELEDSGVYFCASSQSSGGQETQYFGPGTRLLVL.

This clonotype turned up a few times. The CDR3 loop is CASSFGMNYGYTF. DNA for the CDR3: TGTGCCAGCAGTTTCGGTATGAACTATGGCTACACCTTC. V and J are TRBV12-3 or TRBV12-4 and TRBJ1-2, with D uncertain. V shed 3 bases and J shed 2 bases, with 7 bases lying between them. The CDR3 covers 13 residues.

The chain combines TRBV7-2 with TRBJ2-7; 11 nucleotides agree with TRBD2. The germline V gene encodes CDR1 SGHTA and CDR2 FQGNSA. The CDR3 is 15 amino acids. The V gene end was trimmed by 4 bases and the J gene end by 3 bases; junction bases not matched to a gene: 5. CDR3 region: CASSSPGLAVYEQYF. The CDR3 bases are TGTGCCAGCAGCTCCCCGGGACTAGCGGTCTACGAGCAGTACTTC.

This clonotype has just a few counts. This rearrangement joins TRBV7-2 to TRBJ1-5; 7 bases match TRBD1. Germline V gene sequence: CDR1 SGHTA, CDR2 FQGNSA. V lost 3 bases to trimming and J lost 1 base; unmatched junction nucleotides: 6. This CDR3 contains 16 residues. This CDR3 is CASSFPPGGSNQPQHF. The CDR3 region has the DNA TGTGCCAGCAGCTTCCCTCCAGGGGGGAGCAATCAGCCCCAGCATTTT.

This clonotype showed up just a few times. The rearrangement joins TRBV12-3 or TRBV12-4 to TRBJ2-7; TRBD2 matches 13 bases. V lost 7 bases and J lost 6; bases outside the gene matches: 3. This CDR3 is 13 amino acids long. The CDR3 loop reads CASTTSGGREQYF. The CDR3, as DNA: TGTGCCAGCACGACTAGCGGGGGGCGCGAGCAGTACTTC.